Below, 8 T cell receptor beta chains from the same sample are listed, as sequenced in a study of T cells in Graves' hyperthyroidism and ophthalmopathy. There were TCR beta CDR3 regions amplified from RNA transcripts. The study used the HTBI primer set for a first-round RT-PCR of the TCR CDR3. TCRdb ran MiXCR on the multiplex PCR reads and lists one entry per CDR3 protein. This table holds fewer than 900,000 distinct CDR3 sequences, 15% to 20% found once. Material for sequencing was blood. The receptors were sampled from a woman aged 45-60 years with Graves' hyperthyroidism that later progressed to Graves' ophthalmopathy.

The CDR3 is CASSPPGAPSTDTQYF. The DNA of the CDR3 is TGTGCCAGCAGCCCTCCGGGGGCCCCGAGCACAGATACGCAGTATTTT. The chain combines TRBV2 with TRBJ2-3; D may correspond to TRBD1 or TRBD2 (6 bases each). The CDR3 contains 16 residues. Germline CDR1 is SNHLY and CDR2 is FYNNEI. Trimming took off 6 bases at V and 0 bases at J, with 16 bases between the two ends.

There are a few counts of this clonotype. The V and J genes are TRBV27 and TRBJ1-5, with D uncertain. The CDR3 is made up of 15 amino acids. Per the germline V gene, CDR1 is MNHEY and CDR2 is SMNVEV (reference sequence). The V end lost 6 bases, the J end lost 4 bases, and 16 bases lay between the germline ends. CDR3 in amino acids: CASRPRSTGNQPQHF. The CDR3 DNA is TGTGCCAGCAGGCCCAGGAGTACGGGGAATCAGCCCCAGCATTTT.

J is TRBJ2-3 and V is TRBV24-1, with D perhaps matching TRBD2 (6 bases). The CDR3 totals 15 residues. Germline V gene lookup returns CDR1 KGHDR and CDR2 SFDVKD. Trimming took off 3 bases at V and 2 bases at J, with 11 bases between the two ends. The CDR3 bases are TGTGCCACCAGTGATCCCGGGGGTCTCACAGATACGCAGTATTTT. Translated, it gives CATSDPGGLTDTQYF.

The J gene is TRBJ1-5, the V gene TRBV27; the D gene is possibly TRBD1 (5 bases). V lost 6 bases to trimming and J lost 6 bases, with 15 bases between them. CDR3 size: 14 residues. Germline assignment: CDR1 MNHEY and CDR2 SMNVEV (reference sequence). CDR3 loop: CASRSQVGGQPQHF. CDR3 nucleotide sequence: TGTGCCAGCAGGTCCCAGGTCGGGGGTCAGCCCCAGCATTTT.

This clonotype showed up many times. The V call is TRBV30, the J call TRBJ1-3; no reliable D call. Deletions cut 4 bases from V and 0 bases from J, with 7 bases between. CDR3 length: 13 amino acids. Germline lookup yields CDR1 GTSNPN and CDR2 SVGIG (reference sequence). In DNA form, the CDR3 reads TGTGCCTGGAATGGGCACTCTGGAAACACCATATATTTT. Its translation: CAWNGHSGNTIYF.

This clonotype occurred many times. The V gene is TRBV20-1, the J gene TRBJ1-5; 7 nucleotides align to TRBD1. With V trimmed by 5 bases and J by 7 bases, 5 bases remained unmatched. This CDR3 region has 12 residues. Germline V CDR1 and CDR2: DFQATT, SNEGSKA (reference sequence). CDR3 in amino acids: CSAGDSGQPQHF. The CDR3, as DNA: TGCAGTGCTGGGGACAGTGGGCAGCCCCAGCATTTT.

This clonotype was picked up many times. This sequence joins TRBV7-3 and TRBJ1-1; D perhaps matches TRBD1 (5 bases). CDR3 length equals 16 residues. The V end lost 5 bases, the J end lost 6 bases, and 22 bases lay between the germline ends. CDR1 SGHTA and CDR2 FQGTGA come from the germline V gene. This CDR3 is CASSPKGGTASAEAFF. The CDR3 DNA is TGTGCCAGCAGCCCAAAAGGCGGGACGGCTAGCGCTGAAGCTTTCTTT.

This chain uses TRBV3-1 with TRBJ1-1, with D possibly being TRBD1 (5 bases). The CDR3 has 14 amino acids. Trimming took 3 bases from V and 3 from J, leaving 11 bases between them. Germline V CDR1 and CDR2: LGHDT, YNNKEL (reference sequence). The CDR3 DNA reads as TGTGCCAGCAGCCATCAGGGACGGTACACTGAAGCTTTCTTT. Protein: CASSHQGRYTEAFF.